The rows below give T cell receptor beta chains drawn from one sample of a study of shared T cell receptors in the human thymus. Sequenced by immunoSEQ multiplex PCR; TCRdb stores in-frame clones only, minus some. The data show about 610,000 clones, over 75% seen once. These same records also appear under a second study, on human thymus T cells.

Sequenced: thymocytes. The origin of the receptors is a boy in the first two years of life with a congenital heart defect. Each CDR3 is given with its conserved first and last residue.

V gene	J gene	CDR3 protein
TRBV13	TRBJ2-4	CASSLDALGTRGNIQYF
TRBV15	TRBJ2-1	CATSTSGGDNEQFF
TRBV21-1	TRBJ2-7	CASSPRTRRRYEQYF
TRBV28	TRBJ1-2	CASSLRLSSNYGYTF
TRBV6-5	TRBJ2-1	CASSFVRDYSYNEQFF
TRBV27	TRBJ2-3	CASSPLGSAGGCADTQYF
TRBV4-3	TRBJ2-7	CASSRLAPSHEQYF
TRBV11-3	TRBJ2-6	CASSLGRAALSGANVLTF
TRBV7-8	TRBJ2-7	CASSIQRGPLPEQYF
TRBV6-5	TRBJ2-1	CASSQTSGSGNEQFF
TRBV25-1	TRBJ1-2	CASSTRDRGGYGYTF
TRBV5-6	TRBJ2-3	CASRDTSTDTQYF
TRBV7-7	TRBJ2-5	CASRAGGSAAQYF
TRBV28	TRBJ2-7	CASSPPLKDRKDEQYF
TRBV30	TRBJ2-1	CAWRSSGDYNEQFF
TRBV4-3	TRBJ2-5	CASSQETSGNQETQYF
TRBV15	TRBJ2-7	CATSRFWAFSEQYF
TRBV12-5	TRBJ2-5	CASGLGSAALAGVGTQYF
TRBV30	TRBJ1-2	CAWSEAGEGGYTF
TRBV2	TRBJ2-1	CASQKTGLAGSSYNEQFF
TRBV4-1	TRBJ1-1	CASSQGGQGETEAFF
TRBV5-6	TRBJ2-3	CASSRQGWADTQYF
TRBV5-6	TRBJ2-7	CASSFGRGLLREQYF
TRBV5-6	TRBJ2-2	CATSTGDRFTGELFF
TRBV7-2	TRBJ2-7	CASSLTPSGRAPREQYF
TRBV5-6	TRBJ2-7	CASSALAGEQITYEQYF
TRBV29-1	TRBJ1-1	CSVDWGPEAFF
TRBV2	TRBJ2-7	CASSGGAGLAAVEQYF
TRBV14	TRBJ2-7	CASSHPDRPTYEQYF
TRBV10-1	TRBJ2-1	CASTGNEQFF
TRBV6-5	TRBJ1-1	CASSSDGGIEAFF